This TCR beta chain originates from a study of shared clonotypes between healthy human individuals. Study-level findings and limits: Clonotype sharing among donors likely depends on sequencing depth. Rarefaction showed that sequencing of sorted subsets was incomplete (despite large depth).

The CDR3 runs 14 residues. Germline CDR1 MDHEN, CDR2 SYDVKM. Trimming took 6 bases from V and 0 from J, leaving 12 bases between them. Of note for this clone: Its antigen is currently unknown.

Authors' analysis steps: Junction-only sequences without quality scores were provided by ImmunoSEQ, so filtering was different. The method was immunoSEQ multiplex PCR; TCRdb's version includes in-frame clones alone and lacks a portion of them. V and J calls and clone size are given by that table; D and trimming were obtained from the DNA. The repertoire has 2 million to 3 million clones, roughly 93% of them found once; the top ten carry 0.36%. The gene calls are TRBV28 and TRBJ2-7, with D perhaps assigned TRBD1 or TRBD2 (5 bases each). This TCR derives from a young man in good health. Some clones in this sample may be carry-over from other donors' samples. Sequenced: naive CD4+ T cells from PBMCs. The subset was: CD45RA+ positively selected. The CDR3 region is CASSQGRRSYEQYF. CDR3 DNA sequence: TGTGCCAGCAGCCAGGGACGGCGCTCCTACGAGCAGTACTTC.